This paragraph reports one T cell receptor (beta chain). In the original analysis: Estimated nucleated cell counts came from reference gene primer amplification. The table came from immunoSEQ multiplex PCR; TCRdb's copy has only in-frame clones and leaves some out. V, J and clone size reflect that table, while D and trimming were determined from the DNA. The sample lists 400,000 to 500,000 clones, around nine tenths seen once, with 1.4% to 1.5% in the top ten. These data belong to a study of blood T cell repertoires in COVID-19. Study in general: From the United States, Italy and Spain came samples of acute and convalescent COVID-19. Nucleic acid was either cDNA or gDNA, and it came from T cells, B-cell-depleted T cells, or PBMCs.

Per the germline V gene, CDR1 is SGHTA and CDR2 is FQGNSA. The J segment lost 4 bases and the V segment lost 1 base, leaving 3 bases of the junction unmatched. The CDR3 length is 14 residues. Those designated as exposed participants met a COVID-19 case within 2 weeks before study entry. The V and J genes are TRBV7-2 and TRBJ1-2; 7 bases agree with TRBD1. This clonotype was sampled from a woman under 30 who had been exposed to COVID-19. The sequenced material came from PBMCs or T cells enriched from blood (not recorded which). This CDR3 reads CASSLDRGSYGYTF. For the CDR3, the DNA is TGTGCCAGCAGCTTAGACAGGGGATCCTATGGCTACACCTTC.